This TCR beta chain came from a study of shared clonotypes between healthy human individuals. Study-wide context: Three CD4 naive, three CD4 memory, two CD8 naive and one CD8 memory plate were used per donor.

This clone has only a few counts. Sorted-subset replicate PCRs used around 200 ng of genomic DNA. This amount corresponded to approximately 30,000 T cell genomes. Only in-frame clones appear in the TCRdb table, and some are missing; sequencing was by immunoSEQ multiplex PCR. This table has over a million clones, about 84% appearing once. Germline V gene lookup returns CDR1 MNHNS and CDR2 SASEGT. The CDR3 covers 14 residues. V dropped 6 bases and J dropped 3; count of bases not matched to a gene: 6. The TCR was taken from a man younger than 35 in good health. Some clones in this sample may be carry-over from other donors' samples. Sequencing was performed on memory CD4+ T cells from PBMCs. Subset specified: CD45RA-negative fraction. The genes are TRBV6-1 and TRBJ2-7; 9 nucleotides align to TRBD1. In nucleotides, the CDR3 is TGTGCCAGCAGGGATACGGGACAGGGCTACGAGCAGTACTTC. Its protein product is CASRDTGQGYEQYF.